This entry describes one T cell receptor beta chain. What it recognizes is unknown. Every donor provided ten milliliters of peripheral blood. The ends were cut back, 6 bases at V and 5 bases at J, with 19 bases in the middle. Germline V gene data show CDR1 as MNHEY and CDR2 as SMNVEV (reference sequence). CDR3 length equals 15 residues. The data stem from a study of blood T cells in healthy people across ages. Overall study findings and caveats: Getting older went along with TCR beta diversity per million T cells dropping roughly linearly. Naive CD4+ cell counts and diversity both ran higher in long-lived than in aged donors.

Then a second PCR, running roughly 7 to 11 cycles, was carried out with a sample-barcoded 5' primer and a J-beta primer mix. MiXCR, run by TCRdb on the 5' RACE reads, gives a single entry per CDR3 protein. The sample consists of 1.5 million to 2 million distinct CDR3 sequences, 40% to 55% of them appearing once. The receptor was isolated from a woman aged 40-49 years in good health. The chain combines TRBV27 with TRBJ1-2, with D perhaps TRBD1 (5 bases). The sequencing sample was made of blood. The CDR3 is CASSELSGGRYGYTF. The CDR3 DNA is TGTGCCAGCAGCGAGCTGAGTGGGGGACGGTATGGCTACACCTTC.